A selection of T cell receptor beta chains follows, all from one sample in a study of cytomegalovirus exposure and HLA in healthy donors. Produced via immunoSEQ multiplex PCR; TCRdb's table is partial and in-frame only. The sample shows some 270,000 clones, around 80% of them seen only once. The sample comprised PBMCs. The source of these receptors is a girl aged 2 to 10 in good health and CMV-seronegative. Both conserved end residues are part of each CDR3. D genes are given only for firm matches. Size tells how often a clone was seen (once, few, many) or the class of an expanded clone, and some rows leave it out.

TRBV7-9	TRBD1	few	TRBJ2-1	TGTGCCAGCAGCTTTCAGGGGGCGCGGGTCGAAAGCTCCTACAATGAGCAGTTCTTC	CASSFQGARVESSYNEQFF
TRBV5-6	TRBD1	NA	TRBJ1-5	TGTGCCAGCAGCTTGGAGGGCAGGGCAGGGGGCCTTCAGCCCCAGCATTTT	CASSLEGRAGGLQPQHF
TRBV28	NA	NA	TRBJ2-3	TGTGCCAGCAGCTCTGGGAGAGGCGGGTTCACAGATACGCAGTATTTT	CASSSGRGGFTDTQYF
TRBV9	TRBD2	NA	TRBJ2-1	TGTGCCAGCAGCACCGGGACTAGCGGTGGGGATGAGCAGTTCTTC	CASSTGTSGGDEQFF
TRBV10-1	TRBD2	NA	TRBJ2-3	TGCGCCAGCAGTGACTGGACTAGCGGGAGTACAGATACGCAGTATTTT	CASSDWTSGSTDTQYF
TRBV28	NA	NA	TRBJ2-3	TGTGCCAGCAGTTTACTCTTTTACCGTAGTACAGATACGCAGTATTTT	CASSLLFYRSTDTQYF
TRBV29-1	TRBD1	NA	TRBJ1-2	TGCAGCGTTGAAGGACTAAGGGACAGGAGAAACTATGGCTACACCTTC	CSVEGLRDRRNYGYTF
TRBV6-1	NA	NA	TRBJ2-7	TGTGCCAGCAGTGAAGGGCAGGCCTACGAGCAGTACTTC	CASSEGQAYEQYF
TRBV29-1	NA	NA	TRBJ1-2	TGCAGCGTTGGGGCAGCCTTTAACTATGGCTACACCTTC	CSVGAAFNYGYTF
TRBV7-7	NA	NA	TRBJ2-7	TGTGCCAGCAGCTTAGGGCAGGGTCCTTCCTACGAGCAGTACTTC	CASSLGQGPSYEQYF
TRBV5-6	TRBD2	NA	TRBJ2-7	TGTGCCAGCAGCCCACGGCTACGTTTAGCGGGGGGGATGTACGAGCAGTACTTC	CASSPRLRLAGGMYEQYF
TRBV6-5	NA	NA	TRBJ2-7	TGTGCCAGCAGTTACTCTTATTCCTACGAGCAGTACTTC	CASSYSYSYEQYF
TRBV27	NA	NA	TRBJ1-1	TGTGCCAGCAGTCGCCCTCGGGGGGGGCACACTGAAGCTTTCTTT	CASSRPRGGHTEAFF
TRBV30	NA	once	TRBJ1-3	TGTGCCTGGAGTGTATGGGGGAGGGACACCATATATTTT	CAWSVWGRDTIYF
TRBV7-9	NA	NA	TRBJ2-7	TGTGCCAGCAGCTTCACCGGGGAGCACGAGCAGTACTTC	CASSFTGEHEQYF
TRBV19	TRBD1	NA	TRBJ2-7	TGTGCCAGTAGTTTCAGGGGGCGCTTCGAAGAGCAGTACTTC	CASSFRGRFEEQYF
TRBV7-9	TRBD2	NA	TRBJ2-7	TGTGCCAGCAGCACAGACCCCCCGGGACTAGCTTTTTCGGTCTACGAGCAGTACTTC	CASSTDPPGLAFSVYEQYF
TRBV5-1	NA	NA	TRBJ1-1	TGCGCCAGCAGCTTGGCCTCCGGGGGGTGGTATGATACTGAAGCTTTCTTT	CASSLASGGWYDTEAFF
TRBV11-2	TRBD2	NA	TRBJ2-1	TGTGCCAGCAGCTTAGGGGGTCCGGGGTGGGGGGGTAACAATGAGCAGTTCTTC	CASSLGGPGWGGNNEQFF
TRBV2	TRBD2	NA	TRBJ2-2	TGTGCCGGTTACAGCGGGAGAAACACCGGGGAGCTGTTTTTT	CAGYSGRNTGELFF
TRBV27	TRBD2	NA	TRBJ2-7	TGTGCCAGCAGCCTAGCGGGGGTCTACGAGCAGTACTTC	CASSLAGVYEQYF
TRBV27	NA	NA	TRBJ2-7	TGTGCCAGCAGTCTCCCGGTGAGGGAGCAGTACTTC	CASSLPVREQYF
TRBV2	NA	once	TRBJ2-7	TGTGCCAGCACAAATGAGGGCTCCTACGAGCAGTACTTC	CASTNEGSYEQYF
TRBV5-1	NA	NA	TRBJ1-2	TGCGCCAGCAGCTTGGGTTTGGCAGGGGTGGACTATGGCTACACCTTC	CASSLGLAGVDYGYTF
TRBV28	NA	NA	TRBJ1-2	TGTGCCAGCAGCCCATCAGGGGCTCTCTATGGCTACACCTTC	CASSPSGALYGYTF
TRBV29-1	NA	NA	TRBJ1-2	TGCAGCGTTGGGACAGAGCGCGGCTACACCTTC	CSVGTERGYTF
TRBV7-2	NA	NA	TRBJ2-3	TGTGCCAGCAGCCCCCGACAGGTTGATACGCAGTATTTT	CASSPRQVDTQYF
TRBV2	NA	NA	TRBJ1-1	TGTGCCAGCAGTGGAGCTGAAGCTTTCTTT	CASSGAEAFF
TRBV5-4	TRBD2	NA	TRBJ2-3	TGTGCCAGCAGCGCCCAGCTGTCGACTAGCGGGACAGCGGATACGCAGTATTTT	CASSAQLSTSGTADTQYF
TRBV6-1	NA	once	TRBJ1-5	TGTGCCAGCAGTCAGGGGAATAGCAATCAGCCCCAGCATTTT	CASSQGNSNQPQHF
TRBV9	TRBD2	NA	TRBJ2-5	TGTGCCAGCAGCGTAGGGACCTCTAGCGGCCAAGAGACCCAGTACTTC	CASSVGTSSGQETQYF